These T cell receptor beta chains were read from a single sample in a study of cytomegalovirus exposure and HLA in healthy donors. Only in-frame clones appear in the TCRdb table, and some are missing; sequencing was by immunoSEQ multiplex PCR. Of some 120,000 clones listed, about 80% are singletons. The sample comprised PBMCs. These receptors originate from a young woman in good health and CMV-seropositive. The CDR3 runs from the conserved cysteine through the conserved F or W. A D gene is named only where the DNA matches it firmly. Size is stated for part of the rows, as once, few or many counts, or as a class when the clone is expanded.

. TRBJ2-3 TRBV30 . CAWRKGWPDTQYF TGTGCCTGGAGGAAGGGGTGGCCAGATACGCAGTATTTT
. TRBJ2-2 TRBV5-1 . CASSFQGASTGELFF TGCGCCAGCAGCTTCCAAGGGGCGTCGACCGGGGAGCTGTTTTTT
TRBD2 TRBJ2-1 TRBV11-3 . CASSFSGDNEQFF TGTGCCAGCAGCTTTAGCGGGGACAATGAGCAGTTCTTC
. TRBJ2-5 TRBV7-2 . CASSGDHQETQYF TGTGCCAGCAGCGGAGACCACCAGGAGACCCAGTACTTC
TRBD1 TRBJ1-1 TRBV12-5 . CASILSLDREATTEAFF TGTGCTAGTATTCTCTCTTTGGACAGGGAGGCGACCACTGAAGCTTTCTTT
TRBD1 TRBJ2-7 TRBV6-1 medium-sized CASSVNRGREDEQYF TGTGCCAGCAGTGTGAACAGGGGGCGAGAAGACGAGCAGTACTTC
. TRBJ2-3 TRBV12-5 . CASARGGPSTDTQYF TGTGCTAGTGCGCGGGGAGGACCTAGCACAGATACGCAGTATTTT
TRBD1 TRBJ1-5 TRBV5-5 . CASSSTGDNQPQHF TGTGCCAGCAGTTCCACAGGGGACAATCAGCCCCAGCATTTT
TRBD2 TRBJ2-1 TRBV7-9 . CASSLTDILAGSYNEQFF TGTGCCAGCAGCTTAACAGACATCCTAGCGGGATCCTACAATGAGCAGTTCTTC
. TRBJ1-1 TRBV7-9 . CASSLVNSEAFF TGTGCCAGCAGCTTAGTTAACTCTGAAGCTTTCTTT
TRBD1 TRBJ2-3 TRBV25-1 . CASSVRQGFTDTQYF TGTGCCAGCAGTGTAAGACAGGGGTTCACAGATACGCAGTATTTT
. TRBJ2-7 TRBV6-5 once CASSLRTVSYEQYF TGTGCCAGCAGTCTGCGGACAGTCTCCTACGAGCAGTACTTC
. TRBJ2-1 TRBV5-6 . CASSLQGEQFF TGTGCCAGCAGCTTACAGGGTGAGCAGTTCTTC
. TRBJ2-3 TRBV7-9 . CASSSLASSDTQYF TGTGCCAGCAGCTCCCTAGCGAGCTCAGATACGCAGTATTTT